The subject of this entry is one T cell receptor (beta chain). Which antigen it targets is not known. Base-call qualities are not available, and no considerably larger clone is one nucleotide away. There are 13 amino acids in the CDR3, from cysteine to phenylalanine inclusive. Only CDR3 DNA is held: 39 bases, read in frame from base 1. V drops 6 bases and J drops 4 bases, leaving 12 bases in between. CDR1 and CDR2, per the germline V gene, are MGHDK and SYGVNS. The time point label of this sample denotes: 2013-2014 season, 7 days after vaccination. Seasonal inactivated influenza vaccine (Fluvarix) was administered to adults, and sorted blood CD4 subsets were tracked by TCRB sequencing before and after vaccination. To be eligible, subjects had to be community-dwelling and could not have received an influenza vaccine during the previous 6 months. Influenza vaccine contraindications, substance abuse, HIV/AIDS, active malignancy, immunomodulatory medication and active illness such as respiratory infection were included among the exclusion criteria. At each time point, somewhere between 40 and 100 mL of blood was taken. Circulating Tfh were defined as non-naive CD4+CXCR5+PD-1+ cells, and these cells were sorted into ICOS+CD38+ and ICOS-CD38- fractions. Ficoll-Paque PLUS or SepMate separation was used to isolate PBMC. Cell subsets were sorted from PBMC on a BD FACS Aria before DNA extraction.

The entry originates in a study of follicular helper T cells after annual influenza vaccination (dated by TCRdb to about 2017). For context, the study as a whole: Blood was drawn on days 0, 7 and 28 after each seasonal influenza vaccination. Multi-year samples were obtained from about 6 subjects, with two vaccination seasons covered for a few subjects and three seasons covered for two subjects. Some subjects were followed across successive annual vaccinations spanning the 2013-2014, 2014-2015 and 2015-2016 seasons to study recall of cTfh clones. The 2013-2014 samples were cryopreserved, while the 2015 samples were processed right after collection. One week after vaccination, a second recruited cohort of eleven to twelve subjects (Table S1) displayed a similar ICOS+CD38+ cTfh response.

Broader findings and caveats from the paper: Day 7 ICOS+CD38+ clones were most often found later in ICOS-CD38- cTfh, suggesting that subset may serve as a memory reservoir. ICOS+CD38+ cTfh clonality correlated with the frequency of that population, and its change correlated with the change in circulating plasmablast frequency. A recurrent oligoclonal ICOS+CD38+ cTfh response containing tetramer and AIM influenza-specific clonotypes was recalled by successive annual vaccinations. Only about 10-20% of analyzed cells yielded productive TCRB sequences, so sampling of rare clonotypes was not possible.

Library prep was done by the immunoSEQ multiplex PCR assay. Adaptive Biotechnologies carried out TCRB amplification, library preparation, sequencing and preliminary bioinformatics at Survey level resolution. For TCRB sequencing, genomic DNA from sorted cTfh populations was amplified by multiplex PCR. The authors' pipeline ran thus. Clonality was calculated in R as 1 minus normalized Shannon entropy, and the Gini index was calculated with the R package ineq. To get the overlap score, the summed counts of shared sequences were divided by the total counts of all sequences in both of the compared samples. Significance of shared clonotypes was assessed by Fisher's exact test, with a theoretical repertoire of 10^7 TCRB sequences assumed. The table was pulled from immuneACCESS by TCRdb, which kept in-frame rearrangements only. Such tables lose some clones; where checked, under half of the loss comes from unresolved V genes, and the rest has no known cause. The V and J calls and the clone size are those of that table, but D and trimming were determined from the DNA. In all, the sample holds 7,500 to 9,500 clones, and about 83% of those were seen once. The ten most abundant clones make up over 2.5% of the sample.

The chain is assembled from TRBV25-1 and TRBJ2-5; TRBD1 is a possible D gene, resting on 5 matching bases. The sequence was obtained from an adult who received the influenza vaccine. Sequenced here: CXCR5+ CD38- circulating T follicular helper cells from blood, sampled 7 days after influenza vaccination. The meaning of the sample's cell subset or site label: circulating Tfh, non-naive CD4+CXCR5+PD-1+ (ICOS+CD38+ or ICOS-CD38-). The nucleotides are TGTGCCAGCAGCCAAGGGGTCTCAGAGACCCAGTACTTC. Its translation reads: CASSQGVSETQYF.